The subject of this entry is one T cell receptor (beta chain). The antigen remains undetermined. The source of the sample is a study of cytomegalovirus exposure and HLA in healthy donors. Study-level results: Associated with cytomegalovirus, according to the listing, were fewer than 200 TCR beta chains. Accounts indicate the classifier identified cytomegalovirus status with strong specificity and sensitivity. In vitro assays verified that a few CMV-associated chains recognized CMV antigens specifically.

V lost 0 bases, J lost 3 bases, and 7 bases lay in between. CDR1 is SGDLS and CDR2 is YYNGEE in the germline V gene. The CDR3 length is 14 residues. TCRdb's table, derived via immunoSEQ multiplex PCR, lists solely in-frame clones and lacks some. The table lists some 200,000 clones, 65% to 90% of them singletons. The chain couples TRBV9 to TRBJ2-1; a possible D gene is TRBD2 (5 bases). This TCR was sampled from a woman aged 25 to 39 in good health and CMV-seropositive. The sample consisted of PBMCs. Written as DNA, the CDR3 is TGTGCCAGCAGCGTAGACGGGGTCTACAATGAGCAGTTCTTC. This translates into CASSVDGVYNEQFF.